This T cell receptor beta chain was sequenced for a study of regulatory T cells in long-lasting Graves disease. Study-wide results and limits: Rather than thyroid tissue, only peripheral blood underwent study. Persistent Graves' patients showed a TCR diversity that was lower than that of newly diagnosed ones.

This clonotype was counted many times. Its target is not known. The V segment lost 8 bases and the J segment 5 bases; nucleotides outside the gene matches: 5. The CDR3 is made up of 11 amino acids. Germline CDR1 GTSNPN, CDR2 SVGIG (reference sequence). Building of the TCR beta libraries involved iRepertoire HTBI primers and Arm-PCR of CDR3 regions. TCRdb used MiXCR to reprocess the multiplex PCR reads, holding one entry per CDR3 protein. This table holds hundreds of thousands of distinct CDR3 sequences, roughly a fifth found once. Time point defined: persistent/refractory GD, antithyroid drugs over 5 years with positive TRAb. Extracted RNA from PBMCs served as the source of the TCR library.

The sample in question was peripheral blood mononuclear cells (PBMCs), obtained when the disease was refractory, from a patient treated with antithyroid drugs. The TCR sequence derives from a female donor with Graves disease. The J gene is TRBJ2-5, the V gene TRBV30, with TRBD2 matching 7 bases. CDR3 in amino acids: CAGGEGETQYF. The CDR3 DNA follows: TGTGCCGGGGGGGAGGGGGAGACCCAGTACTTC.